This T cell receptor beta chain was sequenced in a study of vaccination effects on CD4 cells after COVID-19. Study at large: Sampling occurred a median 72 days post second dose, range 14 to 241. For each well, roughly 2 million PBMC were cultured with 10 IU/ml IL-2 and about 11 ug/ml peptides. Study conclusions and caveats: Just 1 of 255 vaccine-induced clones in healthy recipients was cross-reactive.

Following culture for about ten days, CD4+ T cells were isolated. Subjects were given two BNT162b2 or mRNA-1273 vaccine doses. There are 13 residues in the CDR3. V was clipped by 3 bases and J by 6 bases, with 8 bases between them. Method: immunoSEQ multiplex PCR; TCRdb's copy keeps in-frame clones and lacks some. The sample consists of more than 35,000 clones, 65% to 80% of them appearing once. In the case of this clone: What it binds is unknown.

The chain employs TRBV12-3 or TRBV12-4 and TRBJ2-2; no firm D call. The clonotype originates from a human donor who received a COVID-19 vaccine. The sequences come from CD4+ T cells from PBMCs cultured without peptide, collected after COVID-19 vaccination. Here the CDR3 reads CASSLVEAGELFF. CDR3 in DNA: TGTGCCAGCAGTTTGGTCGAGGCCGGGGAGCTGTTTTTT.